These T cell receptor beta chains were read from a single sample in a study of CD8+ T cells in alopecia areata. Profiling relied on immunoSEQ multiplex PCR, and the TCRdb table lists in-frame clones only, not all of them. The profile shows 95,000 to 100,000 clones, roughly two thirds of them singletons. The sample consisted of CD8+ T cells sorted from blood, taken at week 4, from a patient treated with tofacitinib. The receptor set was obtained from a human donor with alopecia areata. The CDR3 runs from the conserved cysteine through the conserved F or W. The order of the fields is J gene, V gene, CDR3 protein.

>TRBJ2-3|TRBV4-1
CASSQIAGTGWDTQYF
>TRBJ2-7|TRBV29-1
CSVEGTGGKTDPLEQYF
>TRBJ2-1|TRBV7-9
CASTPGTSSYNEQFF
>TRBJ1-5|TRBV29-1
CSSGKSGDRGYSNQPQHF
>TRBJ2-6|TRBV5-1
CASSLSKAGTWGANVLTF
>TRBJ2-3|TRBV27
CASSSLLASGGAGTDTQYF
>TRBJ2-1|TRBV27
CASSAGTSGVNEQFF
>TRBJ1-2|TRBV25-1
CASSGDRAGGYTF
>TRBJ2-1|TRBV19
CASSPRPVRWNEQFF
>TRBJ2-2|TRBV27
CASSPSTRPGSGELFF